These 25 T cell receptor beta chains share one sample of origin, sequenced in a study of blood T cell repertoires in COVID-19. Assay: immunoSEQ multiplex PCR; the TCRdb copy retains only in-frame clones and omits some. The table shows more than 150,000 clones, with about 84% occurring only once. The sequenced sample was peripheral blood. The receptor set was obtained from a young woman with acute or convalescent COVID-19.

CDR3 coding DNA: TGTGCCAGCAGGCGGGGGGCCTCCCAAGAGACCCAGTACTTC. It encodes CASRRGASQETQYF. The chain recombines TRBV7-9 with TRBJ2-5, with 8 bases identical to TRBD2. The CDR3 has 14 residues. Germline values: CDR1 SEHNR, CDR2 FQNEAQ (reference sequence). V lost 6 bases and J lost 1; bases outside the gene matches: 4.

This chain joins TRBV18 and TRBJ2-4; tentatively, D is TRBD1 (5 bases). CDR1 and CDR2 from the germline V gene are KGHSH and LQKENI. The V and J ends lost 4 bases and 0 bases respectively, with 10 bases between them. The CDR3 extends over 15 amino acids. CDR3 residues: CASSRQFLAKNIQYF. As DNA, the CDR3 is TGTGCCAGCTCACGACAGTTCCTAGCCAAAAACATTCAGTACTTC.

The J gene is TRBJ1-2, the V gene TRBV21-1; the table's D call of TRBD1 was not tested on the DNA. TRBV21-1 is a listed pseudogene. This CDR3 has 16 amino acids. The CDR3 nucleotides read TGTGCCAGCAGCAAAGGGGGACGGATGGGACACCGTGGCTACACCTTC. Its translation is CASSKGGRMGHRGYTF.

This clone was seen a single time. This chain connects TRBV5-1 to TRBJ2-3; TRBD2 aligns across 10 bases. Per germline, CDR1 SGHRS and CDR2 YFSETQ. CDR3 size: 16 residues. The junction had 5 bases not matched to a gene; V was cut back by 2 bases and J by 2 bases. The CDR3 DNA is TGCGCCAGCAGCTTCGCTAGCGGGAGATTCACAGATACGCAGTATTTT. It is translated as CASSFASGRFTDTQYF.

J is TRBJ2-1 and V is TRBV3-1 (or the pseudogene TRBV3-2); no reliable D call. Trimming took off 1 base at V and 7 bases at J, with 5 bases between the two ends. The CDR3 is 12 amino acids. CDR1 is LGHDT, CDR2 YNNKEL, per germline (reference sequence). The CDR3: CASSQGRNEQFF. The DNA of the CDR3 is TGTGCCAGCAGCCAAGGCCGGAATGAGCAGTTCTTC.

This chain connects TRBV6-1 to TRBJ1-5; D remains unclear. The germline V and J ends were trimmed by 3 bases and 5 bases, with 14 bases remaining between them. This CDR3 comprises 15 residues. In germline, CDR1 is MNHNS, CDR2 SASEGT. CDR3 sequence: CASSDGLRGHQPQHF. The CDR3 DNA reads TGTGCCAGCAGTGATGGGCTACGAGGGCATCAGCCCCAGCATTTT.

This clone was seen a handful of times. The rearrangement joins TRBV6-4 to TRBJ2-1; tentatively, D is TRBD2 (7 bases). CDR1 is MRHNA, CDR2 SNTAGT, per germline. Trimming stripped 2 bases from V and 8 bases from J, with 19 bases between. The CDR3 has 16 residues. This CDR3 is CASSDARGGDVHEQFF. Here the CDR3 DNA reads TGTGCCAGCAGTGACGCTAGGGGGGGCGATGTACATGAGCAGTTCTTC.

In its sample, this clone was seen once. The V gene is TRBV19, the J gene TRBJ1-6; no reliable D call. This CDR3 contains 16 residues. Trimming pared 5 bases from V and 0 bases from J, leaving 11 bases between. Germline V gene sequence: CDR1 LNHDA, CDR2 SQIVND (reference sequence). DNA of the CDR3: TGTGCCAGTAGTGTACAAAGGAGCTCCTATAATTCACCCCTCCACTTT. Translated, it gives CASSVQRSSYNSPLHF.

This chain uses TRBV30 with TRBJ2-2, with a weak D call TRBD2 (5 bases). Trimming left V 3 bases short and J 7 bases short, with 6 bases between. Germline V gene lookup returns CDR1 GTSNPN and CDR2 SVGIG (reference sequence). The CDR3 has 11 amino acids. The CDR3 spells CAWSRGGELFF. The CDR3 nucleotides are TGTGCCTGGAGCCGGGGCGGGGAGCTGTTTTTT.

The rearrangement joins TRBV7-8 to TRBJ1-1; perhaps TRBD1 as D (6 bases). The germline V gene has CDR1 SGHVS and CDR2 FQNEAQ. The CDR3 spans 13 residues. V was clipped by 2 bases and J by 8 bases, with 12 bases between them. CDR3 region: CASSLTGTLEAFF. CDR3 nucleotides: TGTGCCAGCAGCTTAACCGGGACATTAGAAGCTTTCTTT.

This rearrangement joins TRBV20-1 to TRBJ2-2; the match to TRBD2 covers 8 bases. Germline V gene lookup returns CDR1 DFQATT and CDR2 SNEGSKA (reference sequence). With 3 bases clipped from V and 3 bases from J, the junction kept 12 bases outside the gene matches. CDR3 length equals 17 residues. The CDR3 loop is CSASAPRGGRDTGELFF. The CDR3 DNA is TGCAGTGCTAGTGCTCCTCGGGGGGGTCGGGACACCGGGGAGCTGTTTTTT.

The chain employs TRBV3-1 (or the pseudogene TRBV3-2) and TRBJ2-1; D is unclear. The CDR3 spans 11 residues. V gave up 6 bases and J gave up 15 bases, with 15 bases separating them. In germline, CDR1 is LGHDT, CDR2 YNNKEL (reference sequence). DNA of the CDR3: TGTGCCAGCAGTCACCATTCGAGTTTGTTCTTC. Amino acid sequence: CASSHHSSLFF.

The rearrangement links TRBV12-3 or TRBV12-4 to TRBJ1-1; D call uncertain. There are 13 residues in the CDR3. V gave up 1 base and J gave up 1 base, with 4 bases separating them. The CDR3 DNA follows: TGTGCCAGCAGTTTAGTCCGGAACACTGAAGCTTTCTTT. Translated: CASSLVRNTEAFF.

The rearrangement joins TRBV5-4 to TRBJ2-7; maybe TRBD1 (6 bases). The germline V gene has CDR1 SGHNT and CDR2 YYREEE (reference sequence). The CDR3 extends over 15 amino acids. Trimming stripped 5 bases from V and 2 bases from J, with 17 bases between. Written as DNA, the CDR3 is TGTGCCAGCAGTCGTCGCTCGGGACACCCCTACGAGCAGTACTTC. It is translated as CASSRRSGHPYEQYF.

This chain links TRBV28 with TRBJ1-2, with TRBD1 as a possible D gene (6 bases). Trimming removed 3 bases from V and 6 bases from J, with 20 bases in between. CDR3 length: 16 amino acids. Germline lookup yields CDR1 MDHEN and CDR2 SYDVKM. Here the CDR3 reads CASSLRLTGSGDGYTF. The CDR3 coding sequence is TGTGCCAGCAGTTTGCGCCTTACAGGGAGCGGGGATGGCTACACCTTC.

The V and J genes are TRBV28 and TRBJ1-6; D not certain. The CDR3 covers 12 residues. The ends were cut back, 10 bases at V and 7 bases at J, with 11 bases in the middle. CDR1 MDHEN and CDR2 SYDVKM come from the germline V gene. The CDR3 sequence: CATWSGNSPLHF. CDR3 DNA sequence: TGTGCCACCTGGTCGGGGAATTCACCCCTCCACTTT.

CDR3 sequence reads: CASSLSMNTEAFF. In DNA form, the CDR3 reads TGTGCCAGCAGCTTATCCATGAACACTGAAGCTTTCTTT. This chain uses TRBV7-3 with TRBJ1-1; the D is unclear. V was cut by 2 bases and J by 0 bases, with 4 bases left in between. The CDR3 covers 13 residues. Germline CDR1 reads SGHTA; CDR2 reads FQGTGA.

CDR3 bases: TGTGCCAGCAGCCTACTACGAGGGGGCGGGGAGCTGTTTTTT. Translated: CASSLLRGGGELFF. The gene calls are TRBV7-3 and TRBJ2-2, with D perhaps matching TRBD1 (6 bases). The CDR3 extends over 14 amino acids. Germline assignment: CDR1 SGHTA and CDR2 FQGTGA. Trimming pared 5 bases from V and 7 bases from J, leaving 14 bases between.

The CDR3 spells CASSTTGNEQYF. DNA for the CDR3: TGTGCCAGCAGTACCACAGGAAACGAGCAGTACTTC. The J gene is TRBJ2-7, the V gene TRBV6-5, with TRBD1 as a possible D gene (5 bases). Germline CDR1 is MNHEY and CDR2 is SVGAGI. This CDR3 is 12 amino acids long. V was pared by 5 bases and J by 5 bases, with 10 bases between.

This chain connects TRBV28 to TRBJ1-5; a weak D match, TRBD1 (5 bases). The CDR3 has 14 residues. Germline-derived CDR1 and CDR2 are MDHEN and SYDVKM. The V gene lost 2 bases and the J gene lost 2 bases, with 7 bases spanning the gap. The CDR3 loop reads CASSLSRGNQPQHF. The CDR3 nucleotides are TGTGCCAGCAGTTTAAGCAGGGGCAATCAGCCCCAGCATTTT.

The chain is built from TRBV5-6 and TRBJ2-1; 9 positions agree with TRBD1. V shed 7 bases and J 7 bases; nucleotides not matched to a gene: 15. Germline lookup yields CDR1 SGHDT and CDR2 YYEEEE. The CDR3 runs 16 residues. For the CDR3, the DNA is TGTGCCAGCGAGGGACTGGGACAGGGAATCTGGAATGAGCAGTTCTTC. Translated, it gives CASEGLGQGIWNEQFF. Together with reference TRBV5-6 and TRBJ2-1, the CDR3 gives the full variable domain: DAGVTQSPTHLIKTRGQQVTLRCSPKSGHDTVSWYQQALGQGPQFIFQYYEEEERQRGNFPDRFSGHQFPNYSSELNVNALLLGDSALYLCASEGLGQGIWNEQFFGPGTRLTVL.

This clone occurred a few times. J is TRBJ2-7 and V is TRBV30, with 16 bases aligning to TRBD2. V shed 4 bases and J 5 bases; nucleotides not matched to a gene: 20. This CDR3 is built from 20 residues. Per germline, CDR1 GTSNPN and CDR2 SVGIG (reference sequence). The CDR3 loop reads CAWTTGVGLAGGPVPHEQYF. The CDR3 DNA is TGTGCCTGGACCACCGGGGTGGGACTAGCGGGGGGGCCCGTCCCCCACGAGCAGTACTTC.

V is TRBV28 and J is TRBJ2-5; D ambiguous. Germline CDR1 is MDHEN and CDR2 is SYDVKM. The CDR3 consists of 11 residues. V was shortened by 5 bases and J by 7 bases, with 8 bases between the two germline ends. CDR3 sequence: CASSRPGTQYF. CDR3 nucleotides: TGTGCCAGCAGTCGCCCAGGGACCCAGTACTTC.

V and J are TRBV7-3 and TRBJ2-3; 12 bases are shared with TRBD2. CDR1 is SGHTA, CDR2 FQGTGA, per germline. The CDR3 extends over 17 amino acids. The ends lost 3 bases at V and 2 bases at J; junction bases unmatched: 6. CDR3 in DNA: TGTGCCAGCAGCTTCAAGAGGACTAGCGGGGACACAGATACGCAGTATTTT. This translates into CASSFKRTSGDTDTQYF.

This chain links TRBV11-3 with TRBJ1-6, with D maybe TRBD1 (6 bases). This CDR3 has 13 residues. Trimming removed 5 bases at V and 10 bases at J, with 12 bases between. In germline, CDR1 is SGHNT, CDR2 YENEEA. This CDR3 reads CASSQTGRSPLHF. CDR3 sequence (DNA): TGTGCCAGCAGCCAAACAGGGCGGTCACCCCTCCACTTT.